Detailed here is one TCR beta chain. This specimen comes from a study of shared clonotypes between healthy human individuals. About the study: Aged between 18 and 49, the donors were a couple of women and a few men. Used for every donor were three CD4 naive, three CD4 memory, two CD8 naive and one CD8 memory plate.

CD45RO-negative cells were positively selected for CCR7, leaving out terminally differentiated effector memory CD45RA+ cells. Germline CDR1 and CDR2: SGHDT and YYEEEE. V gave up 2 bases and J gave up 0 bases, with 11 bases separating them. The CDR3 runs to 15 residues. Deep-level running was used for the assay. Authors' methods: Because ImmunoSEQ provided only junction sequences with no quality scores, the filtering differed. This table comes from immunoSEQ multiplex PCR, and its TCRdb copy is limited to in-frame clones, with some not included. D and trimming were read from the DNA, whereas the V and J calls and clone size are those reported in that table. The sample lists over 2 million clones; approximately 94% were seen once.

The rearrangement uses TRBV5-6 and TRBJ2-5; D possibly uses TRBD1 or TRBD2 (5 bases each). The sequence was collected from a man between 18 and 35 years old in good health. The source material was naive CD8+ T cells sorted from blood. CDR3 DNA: TGTGCCAGCAGCTTTGGAGGACACTACCAAGAGACCCAGTACTTC. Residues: CASSFGGHYQETQYF.